The present T cell receptor (beta chain) was sequenced within a study of T-cell memory formation after mild COVID-19. Study-wide background: For the most part, TCR clusters were specific to one donor.

The table lists this clonotype with many counts. The antigen is undetermined. General observations from the study: Memory from before infection featured some responding clones, which suggests cross-reactive memory joined. Later expanders leaned CD4+, whereas day 15 to 85 contracting clones were balanced CD4/CD8.

MiXCR, applied by TCRdb to the 5' RACE reads, yields one record per CDR3 protein. This sample yields some 62,000 distinct CDR3 sequences, of which about a tenth are seen a single time; 1.1% belongs to the top ten. The sample was PBMCs or a T cell subset sorted from them (not recorded which). The TCR sequence derives from a man younger than 30 who had mild COVID-19 (a few samples of this study predate the infection). Cell type and time point are not known.

CDR3 sequence (DNA): TGTGCCAGCAGCCCGACAGACTCGTACAATGAGCAGTTCTTC. It encodes CASSPTDSYNEQFF. V usage is TRBV7-6 and J usage is TRBJ2-1; perhaps TRBD1 as D (5 bases). Germline-derived CDR1 and CDR2 are SGHVS and FNYEAQ. The CDR3 runs 14 residues. V gave up 5 bases and J gave up 4 bases, with 12 bases separating them.